This record looks at one T cell receptor (beta chain) sequence and its context. This record belongs to a study of blood T cell repertoires in COVID-19. Study summary: Acute and convalescent COVID-19 samples came from the United States, Italy and Spain. From T cells, B-cell-depleted T cells, or PBMCs came the material, which was cDNA or gDNA.

Per the original methods: Amplifying reference gene primers gave estimates of nucleated cell counts. The protocol was immunoSEQ multiplex PCR, while the TCRdb copy is restricted to in-frame clones and leaves out a portion. From that table come the V and J calls and clone size; the DNA was used to work out D and trimming. The sample shows more than 150,000 clones, 85% to 95% of them seen only once. CDR1 SEHNR and CDR2 FQNEAQ come from the germline V gene (reference sequence). Trimming removed 5 bases from V and 1 base from J, with 23 bases in between. The CDR3 totals 18 residues. What was sequenced was peripheral blood. The clonotype comes from a man aged 50-60 years with acute or convalescent COVID-19. The chain employs TRBV7-9 and TRBJ1-1; D is perhaps TRBD1 (5 bases). The CDR3 DNA sequence: TGTGCCAGCAGCGCACTGGGACGGGACTCTAGCGGGAACACTGAAGCTTTCTTT. Its protein product is CASSALGRDSSGNTEAFF.